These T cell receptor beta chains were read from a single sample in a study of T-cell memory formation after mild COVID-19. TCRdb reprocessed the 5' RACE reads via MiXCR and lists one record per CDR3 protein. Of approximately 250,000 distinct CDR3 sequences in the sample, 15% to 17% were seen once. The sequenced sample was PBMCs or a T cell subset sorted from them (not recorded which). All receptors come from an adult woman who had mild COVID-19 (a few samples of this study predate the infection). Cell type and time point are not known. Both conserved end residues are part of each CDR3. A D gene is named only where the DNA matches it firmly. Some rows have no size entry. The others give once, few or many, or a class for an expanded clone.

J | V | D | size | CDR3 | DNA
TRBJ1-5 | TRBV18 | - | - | CASSLQESNQPQHF | TGTGCCAGCTCGCTACAAGAGAGCAATCAGCCCCAGCATTTT
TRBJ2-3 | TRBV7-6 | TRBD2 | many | CASSLSAGGLDTQYF | TGTGCCAGCAGCTTATCGGCGGGGGGGCTAGATACGCAGTATTTT
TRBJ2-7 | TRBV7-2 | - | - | CASSLQVFDEQYF | TGTGCCAGCAGCCTCCAAGTATTCGACGAGCAGTACTTC
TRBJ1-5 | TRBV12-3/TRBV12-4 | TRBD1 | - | CASRDQGAGNQPQHF | TGTGCCAGCAGGGACCAGGGGGCTGGGAATCAGCCCCAGCATTTT
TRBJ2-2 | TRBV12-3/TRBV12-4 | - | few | CASSLASGNTGELFF | TGTGCCAGCAGTTTAGCGTCAGGGAACACCGGGGAGCTGTTTTTT
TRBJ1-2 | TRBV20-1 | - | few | CSASADYYGYTF | TGCAGTGCTAGTGCAGATTATTATGGCTACACCTTC
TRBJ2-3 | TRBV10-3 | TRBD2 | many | CAISESGLAGRTTYTDTQYF | TGTGCCATCAGTGAGTCGGGACTAGCGGGGCGGACCACCTACACAGATACGCAGTATTTT
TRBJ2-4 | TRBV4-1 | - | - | CASRPTVTGGPKNIQYF | TGCGCCAGCAGACCCACAGTGACTGGGGGTCCCAAAAACATTCAGTACTTC
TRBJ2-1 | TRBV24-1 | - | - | CATSDHRPGYNEQFF | TGTGCCACCAGTGACCACAGGCCGGGGTACAATGAGCAGTTCTTC
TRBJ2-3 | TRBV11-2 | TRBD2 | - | CASSLLQPTRLTSGGRDTQYF | TGTGCCAGCAGCTTACTACAACCCACCCGCCTGACTAGCGGGGGGAGGGATACGCAGTATTTT
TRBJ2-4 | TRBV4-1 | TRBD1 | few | CASSQVWTGNIQYF | TGCGCCAGCAGCCAAGTGTGGACAGGTAACATTCAGTACTTC
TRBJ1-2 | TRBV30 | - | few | CAWSVRRVVANGYTF | TGTGCCTGGAGTGTACGGAGGGTAGTGGCGAATGGCTACACCTTC
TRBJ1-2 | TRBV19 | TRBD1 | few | CASRRDRGHRNYGYTF | TGTGCCAGTAGACGGGACAGGGGGCATCGTAACTATGGCTACACCTTC
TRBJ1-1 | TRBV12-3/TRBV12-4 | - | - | CASSPGPHLEAFF | TGTGCCAGCAGCCCAGGCCCACATCTTGAAGCTTTCTTT
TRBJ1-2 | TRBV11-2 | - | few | CASSRLKRQVSNYGYTF | TGTGCCAGCAGCCGCCTGAAACGACAGGTCTCTAACTATGGCTACACCTTC
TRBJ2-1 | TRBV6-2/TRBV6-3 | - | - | CASIKGLQSSYNEQFF | TGTGCCAGCATAAAGGGGTTACAGAGCTCCTACAATGAGCAGTTCTTC